This T cell receptor (beta chain) was found in a study of CXCR3-negative and CXCR3-positive naive CD8 T cells. Regarding this clonotype: Its antigen is still unknown.

The CDR3 loop spans 11 amino acids. Germline CDR1 is SGHDN and CDR2 is FVKESK. TRB cDNA libraries were made by UMI-labeled 5' RACE. Using the 5' RACE reads, TCRdb records one entry per CDR3 protein without DNA. The table gives 150,000 or so distinct CDR3 sequences; the top ten clones make up 0.45% to 0.55% of it. Study results and limitations: TRBV-TRBJ usage was similar across naive CXCR3 subsets but distinct in memory cells. Naive subsets expressed similar surface CD5; TRB CDR3 features served to infer TCR strength. Hydrophobicity was higher for TRB CDR3s found in CXCR3-positive naive cells than in CXCR3-negative naive cells.

Sample: naive CXCR3+ CD8+ T cells from blood. Noted subset: CD45RO-CCR7+CD27+CD95- naive CD8+ T cells expressing CXCR3 (TNR3+). The sequence was obtained from a human donor in good health. Some clones in this sample may be carry-over from other donors' samples. This sequence joins TRBV14 and TRBJ2-1. The CDR3 here is CASSHTDEQFF.